The clone carrying this T cell receptor (beta chain) has only a few counts. The target antigen is unknown. The V gene's germline CDR1 is GTSNPN and CDR2 SVGIG (reference sequence). V lost 2 bases to trimming and J lost 2 bases, with 15 bases between them. The CDR3 covers 15 residues. The data were obtained in a study of cytomegalovirus exposure and HLA in healthy donors. PCR involved 60 Vbeta and 13 Jbeta primers. The method was immunoSEQ multiplex PCR; TCRdb's version includes in-frame clones alone and lacks a portion of them. Of about 140,000 clones detected, more than 60% appear once; the ten largest clones hold 10% to 12%. Findings and limits, study-wide: In a later analysis, at a false discovery rate of 0.05, 15,000 to 20,000 TCR beta sequences matched HLA alleles. V- and J-gene trimming in TCR beta was tied to a missense DCLRE1C variant by an analysis performed later.

The sequencing sample was made of PBMCs. The clonotype originates from a man between 18 and 29 years old in good health and CMV-seropositive. The rearrangement links TRBV30 to TRBJ1-2; a weak D match, TRBD1 (5 bases). CDR3 DNA: TGTGCCTGGAGTCCACTCACGGAGGGGAACTATGGCTACACCTTC. Its protein is CAWSPLTEGNYGYTF.